The text below deals with one T cell receptor beta chain. The data stem from a study of blood T cell repertoires in COVID-19. In the source study's methods: How many nucleated cells were present was estimated from reference gene primer amplification. Method: immunoSEQ multiplex PCR; TCRdb's copy keeps in-frame clones and lacks some. V and J calls and clone size are those listed in that table; D and trimming were worked out from the DNA. The data show 95,000 to 150,000 clones, 84% seen once. There are 15 residues in the CDR3. V lost 2 bases, J lost 3 bases, and 13 bases lay in between. Germline-derived CDR1 and CDR2 are MNHNS and SASEGT.

This sequence was found in a woman aged 25-40 years who had recovered from COVID-19. The chain carries TRBV6-1 and TRBJ1-1; D might be TRBD1 (6 bases). Specimen: PBMCs or T cells enriched from blood (not recorded which). CDR3 bases: TGTGCCAGCAGTGAAATACAGGGCGGGTACACTGAAGCTTTCTTT. It encodes CASSEIQGGYTEAFF.